Below, 25 T cell receptor beta chains from the same sample are listed, as sequenced in a study of a mutant IDH1 vaccine in newly diagnosed glioma. The data were produced by immunoSEQ multiplex PCR, yet TCRdb's version contains in-frame clones alone and is incomplete. This sample carries tens of thousands of clones, approximately 78% of them seen once, and the ten largest clones take 7.1%. This sample's time point: week 35, safety follow-up. One vaccine dose held 300 ug of mutant IDH1 20-mer peptide and came with topical imiquimod. These receptors have no identified antigens. The source material was PBMCs, sampled from a glioma patient whose treatment included an IDH1 peptide vaccine. The receptors were sampled from a woman in her late teens or twenties with glioma.

V is TRBV6-1 and J is TRBJ1-6; the D gene is possibly TRBD1 (6 bases). Trimming shortened V by 4 bases and J by 4 bases, and 14 bases separated the two germline ends. The length of the CDR3 is 16 residues. Per germline, CDR1 MNHNS and CDR2 SASEGT. CDR3 residues: CASSVWTAKYNSPLHF. In DNA form, the CDR3 reads TGTGCCAGCAGTGTCTGGACAGCTAAATATAATTCACCCCTCCACTTT.

The V call is TRBV5-6, the J call TRBJ1-1, with D possibly TRBD1 on 5 matching bases. The germline CDR1 and CDR2 sequences are SGHDT and YYEEEE. The CDR3 sequence is 14 residues long. V lost 0 bases, J lost 5 bases, and 11 bases lay in between. This CDR3 is CASSLAGGGTEAFF. The CDR3 DNA reads as TGTGCCAGCAGCTTGGCTGGGGGTGGGACTGAAGCTTTCTTT.

V is TRBV14 and J is TRBJ2-2, with 11 bases identical to TRBD2. This CDR3 has 15 amino acids. With V trimmed by 7 bases and J by 1 base, 2 bases remained unmatched. Germline values: CDR1 SGHDN, CDR2 FVKESK. The CDR3 coding sequence is TGTGCCAGCAACCTAGCGGGGGGGAACACCGGGGAGCTGTTTTTT. Amino acids: CASNLAGGNTGELFF. The variable domain in full, completed from reference TRBV14 and TRBJ2-2, reads EAGVTQFPSHSVIEKGQTVTLRCDPISGHDNLYWYRRVMGKEIKFLLHFVKESKQDESGMPNNRFLAERTGGTYSTLKVQPAELEDSGVYFCASNLAGGNTGELFFGEGSRLTVL.

The V gene is TRBV6-5, the J gene TRBJ1-1; no firm D call. Per germline, CDR1 MNHEY and CDR2 SVGAGI. This CDR3 is built from 14 residues. Trimming took 5 bases from V and 9 from J, leaving 19 bases between them. The CDR3 DNA reads TGTGCCAGCAGTCTATCTGGGTCTGTAACGCAAGCTTTCTTT. It translates to CASSLSGSVTQAFF.

This chain links TRBV6-1 with TRBJ2-6, with 7 bases lining up with TRBD1. The CDR3 runs 15 residues. Per germline, CDR1 MNHNS and CDR2 SASEGT. Trimming took 6 bases from V and 0 from J; bases not matched to a gene: 2. The CDR3, as DNA: TGTGCCAGCAGGGGACAGCCCTCTGGGGCCAACGTCCTGACTTTC. Translating gives CASRGQPSGANVLTF.

There are a few counts of this clone. The V call is TRBV2, the J call TRBJ2-1; D gene ambiguous. The length of the CDR3 is 13 residues. Germline values: CDR1 SNHLY, CDR2 FYNNEI. CDR3 bases: TGTACCTCCTGTGGGGTCGGGCTGGTTGAGCAGTTCTTC. Its translation: CTSCGVGLVEQFF.

V and J are TRBV7-2 and TRBJ1-4; D not certain. Germline-derived CDR1 and CDR2 are SGHTA and FQGNSA. CDR3 size: 13 residues. With 1 base removed from V and 6 bases from J, the gap between germline ends came to 6 bases. The DNA for the CDR3 is TGTGCCAGCAGCTTAGGGGTTTATGAAAAACTGTTTTTT. Its translation: CASSLGVYEKLFF. The full variable domain, its missing parts supplied by reference TRBV7-2 and TRBJ1-4, is GAGVSQSPSNKVTEKGKDVELRCDPISGHTALYWYRQSLGQGLEFLIYFQGNSAPDKSGLPSDRFSAERTGGSVSTLTIQRTQQEDSAVYLCASSLGVYEKLFFGSGTQLSVL.

This sequence joins TRBV2 and TRBJ2-7; the D is unclear. V lost 4 bases, J lost 2 bases, and 3 bases lay in between. From germline, CDR1 is SNHLY and CDR2 FYNNEI. The CDR3 extends over 11 amino acids. CDR3 sequence reads: CASSVTYEQYF. The CDR3 nucleotides read TGTGCCAGCAGTGTCACCTACGAGCAGTACTTC.

The chain uses TRBV7-8 and TRBJ2-7; the D gene is possibly TRBD1 (6 bases). The CDR3 consists of 14 residues. The germline V and J ends were trimmed by 6 bases and 0 bases, with 12 bases remaining between them. From germline, CDR1 is SGHVS and CDR2 FQNEAQ. The CDR3 sequence is CASRLQGNSYEQYF. The CDR3 bases are TGTGCCAGCAGGCTACAGGGAAACTCCTACGAGCAGTACTTC.

The chain couples TRBV14 to TRBJ2-5; D is unclear. The ends were cut back, 0 bases at V and 4 bases at J, with 9 bases in the middle. Per the germline V gene, CDR1 is SGHDN and CDR2 is FVKESK. The CDR3 length is 14 residues. The CDR3 loop is CASSQDPAPETQYF. CDR3 DNA sequence: TGTGCCAGCAGCCAAGATCCAGCCCCAGAGACCCAGTACTTC.

V and J are TRBV2 and TRBJ2-2; D is uncertain. The CDR3 totals 15 residues. Trimming shortened V by 6 bases and J by 1 base, and 12 bases separated the two germline ends. CDR1 and CDR2 from the germline V gene are SNHLY and FYNNEI. The CDR3 region is CASRETDKNTGELFF. CDR3 in DNA: TGTGCCAGCAGGGAAACCGACAAGAACACCGGGGAGCTGTTTTTT.

The chain joins TRBV19 to TRBJ1-1; 8 nucleotides align to TRBD1. The V gene's germline CDR1 is LNHDA and CDR2 SQIVND (reference sequence). V lost 7 bases to trimming and J lost 6 bases; unmatched junction nucleotides: 10. CDR3 size: 14 residues. CDR3 in DNA: TGTGCCAGTATTCTGCGACAGGGGCTCGCTGAAGCTTTCTTT. This translates into CASILRQGLAEAFF.

V usage is TRBV6-1 and J usage is TRBJ1-1; D unresolved. Trimming shortened V by 2 bases and J by 2 bases, and 3 bases separated the two germline ends. This CDR3 has 12 amino acids. CDR1 and CDR2 from the germline V gene are MNHNS and SASEGT. As DNA, the CDR3 is TGTGCCAGCAGTGAATTTAACACTGAAGCTTTCTTT. Amino acid sequence: CASSEFNTEAFF.

The chain carries TRBV2 and TRBJ1-5; D unclear. The germline V gene has CDR1 SNHLY and CDR2 FYNNEI. V lost 7 bases, J lost 4 bases, and 17 bases lay in between. This CDR3 contains 15 residues. The CDR3 sequence is CASIGGAGRNQPQHF. CDR3 bases: TGTGCCAGCATAGGTGGTGCGGGTAGGAATCAGCCCCAGCATTTT.

The chain has TRBV7-9 and TRBJ2-5, with a possible D match to TRBD2 (5 bases). This CDR3 contains 11 residues. The germline V gene encodes CDR1 SEHNR and CDR2 FQNEAQ (reference sequence). V was pared by 5 bases and J by 5 bases, with 6 bases between. The CDR3 here is CASSQRETQYF. The DNA of the CDR3 is TGTGCCAGCAGCCAGCGGGAGACCCAGTACTTC.

The gene calls are TRBV6-4 and TRBJ2-2, with a tentative D call TRBD2 (5 bases). The CDR3 loop spans 16 amino acids. V dropped 6 bases and J dropped 2 bases, with 16 bases sitting between them. CDR1 and CDR2 from the germline V gene are MRHNA and SNTAGT. The DNA of the CDR3 is TGTGCCAGCAGCGAAAGCGGAAATGTTAACACCGGGGAGCTGTTTTTT. The encoded protein is CASSESGNVNTGELFF.

This sequence joins TRBV19 and TRBJ1-1; 7 nucleotides match TRBD1. J gave up 3 bases and V 7 bases, and 5 bases lay outside the gene matches. The CDR3 contains 13 residues. Looked up from germline, CDR1 is LNHDA and CDR2 is SQIVND (reference sequence). CDR3 loop: CASKPTGDTEAFF. The CDR3 nucleotides read TGTGCCAGTAAACCAACAGGGGACACTGAAGCTTTCTTT.

The chain uses TRBV19 and TRBJ1-6, with 8 bases aligning to TRBD1. With 6 bases clipped from V and 10 bases from J, the junction kept 11 bases outside the gene matches. There are 15 residues in the CDR3. The V gene's germline CDR1 is LNHDA and CDR2 SQIVND (reference sequence). The CDR3 sequence is CASRYPDRVNSPLHF. In DNA, the CDR3 is TGTGCCAGTAGATACCCGGACAGGGTTAACTCACCCCTCCACTTT. The full variable domain, its missing parts supplied by reference TRBV19 and TRBJ1-6, is DGGITQSPKYLFRKEGQNVTLSCEQNLNHDAMYWYRQDPGQGLRLIYYSQIVNDFQKGDIAEGYSVSREKKESFPLTVTSAQKNPTAFYLCASRYPDRVNSPLHFGNGTRLTVT.

V gene TRBV13 combines with J gene TRBJ2-1; 10 bases fit TRBD2. CDR3 size: 16 residues. Germline values: CDR1 PRHDT, CDR2 FYEKMQ (reference sequence). V shed 5 bases, J shed 2 bases, and the junction held 6 bases outside the gene matches. The CDR3 region has the DNA TGTGCCAGCAGCACGTATAGCGGGAGGCCCTACAATGAGCAGTTCTTC. Translation gives CASSTYSGRPYNEQFF.

This clone appeared a few times. This chain links TRBV20-1 with TRBJ1-1; D possibly corresponds to TRBD1 (5 bases). V lost 6 bases and J 7 bases, leaving 12 bases between the germline ends. This CDR3 is 11 amino acids long. The V gene's germline CDR1 is DFQATT and CDR2 SNEGSKA (reference sequence). CDR3 protein: CSAKGLNEAFF. The CDR3 DNA follows: TGCAGTGCCAAGGGGTTAAATGAAGCTTTCTTT.

Worth noting for this clone: At one boundary the junction diverges from the germline segment, which might be a read error. The gene calls are TRBV7-9 and TRBJ2-1; 9 nucleotides match TRBD2. CDR1 is SEHNR and CDR2 is FQNEAQ in the germline V gene (reference sequence). The CDR3 is made up of 14 amino acids. DNA of the CDR3: TGTGCCAGCAGTTTAGCGGGAGTTAGAGATGAGCAGTTCTTC. Encoded protein: CASSLAGVRDEQFF. Supplemented by reference TRBV7-9 and TRBJ2-1, the full variable domain reads DTGVSQNPRHKITKRGQNVTFRCDPISEHNRLYWYRQTLGQGPEFLTYFQNEAQLEKSRLLSDRFSAERPKGSFSTLEIQRTEQGDSAMYLCASSLAGVRDEQFFGPGTRLTVL.

The chain employs TRBV25-1 and TRBJ1-2, with D unclear. V was cut by 2 bases and J by 4 bases, with 5 bases left in between. This CDR3 is built from 12 residues. From germline, CDR1 is MGHDK and CDR2 SYGVNS. CDR3 region: CASSETPYGYTF. CDR3 DNA sequence: TGTGCCAGCAGTGAAACACCCTATGGCTACACCTTC.

V usage is TRBV21-1 and J usage is TRBJ2-5; the table assigns TRBD1, which was not confirmed against the DNA. TRBV21-1 is designated a pseudogene. This CDR3 is 16 amino acids long. CDR3 region: CASSLTPWTDQETQYF. CDR3 in DNA: TGTGCCAGCAGTTTAACCCCTTGGACAGACCAAGAGACCCAGTACTTC.

The DNA for the CDR3 is TGCGCCAGCAGCGAAGATAAACAGTACTACGGAAACACCATATATTTT. The encoded protein is CASSEDKQYYGNTIYF. The V gene is TRBV5-1, the J gene TRBJ1-3; D gene unclear. Germline CDR1 and CDR2: SGHRS and YFSETQ. V was cut by 4 bases and J by 4 bases, with 18 bases left in between. This CDR3 spans 16 amino acids.

The chain employs TRBV7-8 and TRBJ2-7, with 12 bases that match TRBD2. V was pared by 4 bases and J by 7 bases, with 11 bases of the junction left unmatched. Germline V CDR1 and CDR2: SGHVS, FQNEAQ. This CDR3 contains 16 residues. CDR3 protein: CASSSRSSGGAKEQYF. The DNA of the CDR3 is TGTGCCAGCAGCTCCCGATCTAGCGGGGGGGCGAAAGAGCAGTACTTC. The entire variable domain, with the rest obtained from reference TRBV7-8 and TRBJ2-7, is as follows: GAGVSQSPRYKVAKRGQDVALRCDPISGHVSLFWYQQALGQGPEFLTYFQNEAQLDKSGLPSDRFFAERPEGSVSTLKIQRTQQEDSAVYLCASSSRSSGGAKEQYFGPGTRLTVT.